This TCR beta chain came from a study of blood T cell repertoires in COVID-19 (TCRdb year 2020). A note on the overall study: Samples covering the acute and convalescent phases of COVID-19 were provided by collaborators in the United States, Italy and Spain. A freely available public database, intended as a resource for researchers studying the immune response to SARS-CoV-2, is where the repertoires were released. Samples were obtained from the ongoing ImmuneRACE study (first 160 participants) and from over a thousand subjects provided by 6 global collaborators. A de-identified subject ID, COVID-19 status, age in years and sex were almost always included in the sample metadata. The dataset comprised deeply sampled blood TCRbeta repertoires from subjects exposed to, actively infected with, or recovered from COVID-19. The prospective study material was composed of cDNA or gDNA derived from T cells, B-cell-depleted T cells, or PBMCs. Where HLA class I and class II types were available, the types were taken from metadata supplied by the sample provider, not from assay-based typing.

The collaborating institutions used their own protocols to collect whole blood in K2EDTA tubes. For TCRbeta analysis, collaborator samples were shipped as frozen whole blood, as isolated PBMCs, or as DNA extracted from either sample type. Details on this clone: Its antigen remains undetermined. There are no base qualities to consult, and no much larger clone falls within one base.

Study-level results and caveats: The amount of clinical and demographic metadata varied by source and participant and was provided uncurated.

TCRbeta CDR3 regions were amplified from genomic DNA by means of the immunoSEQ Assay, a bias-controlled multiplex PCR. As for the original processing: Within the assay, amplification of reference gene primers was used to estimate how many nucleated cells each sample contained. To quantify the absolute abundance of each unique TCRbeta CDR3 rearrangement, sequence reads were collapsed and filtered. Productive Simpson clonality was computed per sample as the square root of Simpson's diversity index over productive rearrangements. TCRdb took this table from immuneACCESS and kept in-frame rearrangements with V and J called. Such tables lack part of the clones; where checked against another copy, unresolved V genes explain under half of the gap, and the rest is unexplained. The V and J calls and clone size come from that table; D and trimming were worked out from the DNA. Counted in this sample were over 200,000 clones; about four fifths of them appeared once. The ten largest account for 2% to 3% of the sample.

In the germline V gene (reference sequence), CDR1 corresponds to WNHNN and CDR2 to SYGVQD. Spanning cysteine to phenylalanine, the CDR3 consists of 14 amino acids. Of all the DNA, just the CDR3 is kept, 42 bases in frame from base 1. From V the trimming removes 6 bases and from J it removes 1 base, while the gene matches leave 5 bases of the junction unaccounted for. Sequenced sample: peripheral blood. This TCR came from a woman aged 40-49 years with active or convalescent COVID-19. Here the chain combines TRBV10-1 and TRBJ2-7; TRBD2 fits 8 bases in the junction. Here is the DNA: TGCGCCAGCAGCTTACTAGCGGATTCCTACGAGCAGTACTTC. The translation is CASSLLADSYEQYF.